This is a list of T cell receptor beta chains from one sample in a study of cytomegalovirus exposure and HLA in healthy donors. Clones were sequenced by immunoSEQ multiplex PCR, and TCRdb holds only the in-frame ones, with some missing. The sample holds approximately 140,000 clones, approximately 84% seen once. What was sequenced was PBMCs. The receptors shown here come from a woman aged 40 to 50 in good health and CMV-seronegative. Each CDR3 is given without its conserved first and last residue.

j_gene	v_gene	CDR3aa
TRBJ2-7	TRBV18	ASSPSAGLQNAPSYEQY
TRBJ2-1	TRBV9	ASSVVVGRGEQF
TRBJ2-3	TRBV14	ASSGLVQY
TRBJ2-1	TRBV4-2	ASSQPGHKNNEQF
TRBJ2-5	TRBV27	ASGGQGYGTQY
TRBJ2-1	TRBV7-3	ASSDRQGPQF
TRBJ2-2	TRBV5-1	ASSLGGTSGTRTGELF
TRBJ1-1	TRBV9	ASSLTGSRAEAF
TRBJ1-5	TRBV18	ASSPQGLRNQPQH
TRBJ2-1	TRBV25-1	ASSAADREFSEQF
TRBJ1-2	TRBV29-1	SVDGPARNYGYT
TRBJ1-1	TRBV27	ASSFIPEAEAF
TRBJ2-3	TRBV9	ASSVSSGRPSTDTQY
TRBJ2-4	TRBV2	ASTWTSGRDQNIQY
TRBJ2-7	TRBV28	ASSPRDRDWAEQY
TRBJ2-7	TRBV5-1	ASSRTAARSYEQY
TRBJ2-4	TRBV6-5	ASSQTGVAKNIQY
TRBJ2-1	TRBV6-5	ASSTSGENEQF
TRBJ2-4	TRBV7-4	ASSLPGLAGRGAKNIQY
TRBJ2-1	TRBV5-1	ASSLGLALNEQF
TRBJ2-5	TRBV13	ASSLSRQGVLETQY
TRBJ2-1	TRBV28	ASASTREYNEQF
TRBJ2-7	TRBV14	ASSLRGGGISYEQY
TRBJ2-7	TRBV28	ASSSGRLAGRYEQY
TRBJ2-1	TRBV7-3	ASSLMGTSGSSNEQF
TRBJ2-7	TRBV7-3	ASSSGLAGMYEQY
TRBJ2-1	TRBV7-8	ASSFRGVYNEQF
TRBJ2-5	TRBV5-8	ASSLGSLAGAHYQETQY
TRBJ2-1	TRBV19	ASSINRGRSEQF
TRBJ2-2	TRBV9	ASSGRDLVNTGELF
TRBJ1-4	TRBV7-9	ASSTGQSSLNEKLF
TRBJ2-5	TRBV5-1	ATKRQSQETQY
TRBJ2-1	TRBV9	ASSPLEFNEQF
TRBJ2-7	TRBV5-1	ASTDVASGPGEQY
TRBJ1-1	TRBV2	ASSGPVTGTEAF
TRBJ2-3	TRBV29-1	SVVSLGTDTQY
TRBJ2-3	TRBV29-1	SVANPDTQY
TRBJ2-3	TRBV7-9	SSSLSVTGLPITDTQY
TRBJ2-7	TRBV27	ASSILAGGDYEQY
-	TRBV9	ASSVAGGIYEQY
TRBJ2-7	TRBV7-9	ASSSRFLTGLPYEQY
TRBJ2-1	TRBV11-1	ASSYSGRAYNEQF